Listed here is a single TCR beta chain. The ends were cut back, 0 bases at V and 7 bases at J, with 14 bases in the middle. CDR1 is SGHRS and CDR2 is YFSETQ in the germline V gene. CDR3 length equals 16 residues. The entry originates in a study of T cell responses to AZD1222 COVID-19 vaccine. Study-wide context: Some second doses came at about 4 weeks and others at about 12 weeks; these were pooled.

Assay used: immunoSEQ multiplex PCR; TCRdb lists only in-frame clones, some missing. Of 85,000 to 100,000 clones in the sample, roughly 91% were seen once. The chain joins TRBV5-1 to TRBJ1-6; D uncertain. The sequence came from an adult in good health. Sequenced here: peripheral blood, sampled on day 0 of AZD1222 vaccination. DNA of the CDR3: TGCGCCAGCAGCTTGGCCTCAAGGGAGACGAATTCACCCCTCCACTTT. Translation: CASSLASRETNSPLHF.